These 14 T cell receptor beta chains originate from one sample sequenced in a study of CD8+CD57+ T cells in acquired aplastic anemia. Patients chosen for sequencing had CD8+CD57+ cells that had expanded, as shown by flow cytometry. Investigators profiled TCR beta VDJ and CDR3 from genomic DNA template. MiXCR was run by TCRdb on the reads, yielding one entry per CDR3 protein. Of about 180,000 distinct CDR3 sequences in the sample, 63% were seen once. Sequenced: sorted CD4+, CD8+, or CD8+CD57+ T cells (not recorded which) from PBMCs. The source of these receptors is a human donor with aplastic anemia.

V usage is TRBV2 and J usage is TRBJ1-1; 8 bases fit TRBD1. V shed 6 bases and J 1 base; nucleotides not matched to a gene: 4. CDR1 is SNHLY, CDR2 FYNNEI, per germline. The CDR3 consists of 14 residues. The CDR3 region is CASRGDRKNTEAFF. CDR3 bases: TGTGCCAGCAGGGGGGACAGGAAGAACACTGAAGCTTTCTTT.

This chain connects TRBV19 to TRBJ2-2, with 8 bases that match TRBD1. The V gene end was trimmed by 4 bases and the J gene end by 5 bases; junction bases not matched to a gene: 18. This CDR3 is built from 19 residues. The V gene's germline CDR1 is LNHDA and CDR2 SQIVND (reference sequence). This CDR3 is CASSKRLLGQGEVTGELFF. CDR3 nucleotides: TGTGCCAGTAGTAAAAGGCTCCTCGGACAGGGAGAAGTAACCGGGGAGCTGTTTTTT.

This clonotype occurred once. This chain connects TRBV9 to TRBJ2-2; possibly TRBD2 for D (5 bases). The germline CDR1 and CDR2 sequences are SGDLS and YYNGEE. The CDR3 spans 13 residues. Deletions cut 3 bases from V and 4 bases from J, with 7 bases between. Here the CDR3 reads CASSEDFTGELFF. CDR3 sequence (DNA): TGTGCCAGCAGCGAGGACTTCACCGGGGAGCTGTTTTTT.

The table lists this clonotype with many counts. DNA of the CDR3: TGTGCCACCAGCAGAGCCAGAGGGGCGAACGAGCAGTACTTC. This sequence encodes CATSRARGANEQYF. The rearrangement links TRBV15 to TRBJ2-7; D could derive from TRBD1 or TRBD2 (5 bases each). V was clipped by 1 base and J by 5 bases, with 12 bases between them. The CDR3 contains 14 residues. Germline CDR1 reads LNHNV; CDR2 reads YYDKDF (reference sequence). Full variable domain (outside the CDR3, taken from reference TRBV15 and TRBJ2-7): DAMVIQNPRYQVTQFGKPVTLSCSQTLNHNVMYWYQQKSSQAPKLLFHYYDKDFNNEADTPDNFQSRRPNTSFCFLDIRSPGLGDTAMYLCATSRARGANEQYFGPGTRLTVT.

To note about this clonotype: Compared with germline, one end of the junction differs, possibly owing to a read error. The gene calls are TRBV6-5 and TRBJ1-6, with D unresolved. The CDR3 has 14 amino acids. CDR1 is MNHEY and CDR2 is SVGAGI in the germline V gene. The CDR3 reads CTSSYDGRNSPLHF. DNA of the CDR3: TGTACCAGCAGTTACGATGGACGGAATTCACCCCTCCACTTT.

This sequence joins TRBV20-1 and TRBJ1-1, with a possible D match to TRBD1 (6 bases). This CDR3 is built from 13 residues. V lost 1 base and J lost 3, with 9 bases in between. Germline lookup yields CDR1 DFQATT and CDR2 SNEGSKA (reference sequence). The CDR3 loop reads CSARGGRDTEAFF. The CDR3 DNA reads as TGCAGTGCTAGAGGGGGGCGAGACACTGAAGCTTTCTTT.

Here the CDR3 reads CASSSPRGRAGELFF. The CDR3 region has the DNA TGTGCCAGCAGCTCCCCACGCGGGAGGGCCGGGGAGCTGTTTTTT. V is TRBV7-6 and J is TRBJ2-2; the match to TRBD2 covers 9 bases. CDR3 length equals 15 residues. Germline CDR1 and CDR2: SGHVS and FNYEAQ. Germline trimming cut 4 bases from V and 6 bases from J; bases unmatched to any gene: 6.

As to this clonotype: At one of its ends the junction is not consistent with the germline gene, which may arise from a read error. This chain links TRBV7-9 with TRBJ1-6, with TRBD1 identical over 7 bases. The CDR3 contains 16 residues. Per the germline V gene, CDR1 is SEHNR and CDR2 is FQNEAQ (reference sequence). CDR3 sequence: CASSSRGGTDNSHLHF. The CDR3 DNA sequence: TGTGCCAGCAGCTCAAGGGGGGGGACAGATAATTCACACCTCCACTTT.

The chain has TRBV12-3 or TRBV12-4 and TRBJ2-4; weak D call: TRBD1 (6 bases). V lost 4 bases to trimming and J lost 0 bases, with 10 bases between them. The CDR3 covers 15 residues. The DNA for the CDR3 is TGTGCCAGCAGTTGGACAGACTTAGCCAAAAACATTCAGTACTTC. Translation: CASSWTDLAKNIQYF.

The rearrangement joins TRBV5-8 to TRBJ2-7; TRBD1 matches 8 bases. Trimming at V came to 3 bases and at J to 1 base, leaving 6 bases not matched to a gene. Germline CDR1 reads SGHTS; CDR2 reads YDEGEE. The CDR3 is 15 amino acids. CDR3 bases: TGTGCCAGCAGCTCCGGGACAGGTGCATCCTACGAGCAGTACTTC. It yields the protein CASSSGTGASYEQYF. The variable domain in full, completed from reference TRBV5-8 and TRBJ2-7, reads EAGVTQSPTHLIKTRGQQATLRCSPISGHTSVYWYQQALGLGLQFLLWYDEGEERNRGNFPPRFSGRQFPNYSSELNVNALELEDSALYLCASSSGTGASYEQYFGPGTRLTVT.

The chain couples TRBV7-3 to TRBJ1-2; a possible D gene is TRBD1 (6 bases). Per germline, CDR1 SGHTA and CDR2 FQGTGA. V was pared by 2 bases and J by 4 bases, with 14 bases between. The CDR3 has 15 amino acids. CDR3 DNA: TGTGCCAGCAGCTTAGAAGGGGGGCTCCTCTATGGCTACACCTTC. It encodes CASSLEGGLLYGYTF. The whole variable domain, remainder taken from reference TRBV7-3 and TRBJ1-2, is GAGVSQTPSNKVTEKGKYVELRCDPISGHTALYWYRQSLGQGPEFLIYFQGTGAADDSGLPNDRFFAVRPEGSVSTLKIQRTERGDSAVYLCASSLEGGLLYGYTFGSGTRLTVV.

The chain recombines TRBV7-2 with TRBJ2-2, with TRBD2 matching 7 bases. The germline gives CDR1 SGHTA, CDR2 FQGNSA. CDR3 length: 14 amino acids. The V gene end was trimmed by 6 bases and the J gene end by 6 bases; junction bases not matched to a gene: 7. The CDR3 DNA reads as TGTGCCAGCAGGGGACTAAGGGACGCCGGGGAGCTGTTTTTT. Protein: CASRGLRDAGELFF.

This clonotype was counted at least ten times. The chain joins TRBV12-3 or TRBV12-4 to TRBJ2-1; the D gene is possibly TRBD2 (6 bases). Trimming left V 2 bases short and J 4 bases short, with 15 bases between. CDR3 length: 16 amino acids. CDR3 sequence (DNA): TGTGCCAGCAGTTTACTCGGGGGTCATTCGTACAATGAGCAGTTCTTC. Residues: CASSLLGGHSYNEQFF.

This sequence joins TRBV20-1 and TRBJ2-3, with no clear D. Germline V gene lookup returns CDR1 DFQATT and CDR2 SNEGSKA (reference sequence). The V and J ends lost 3 bases and 1 base respectively, with 5 bases between them. The CDR3 spans 12 residues. The CDR3 loop reads CSASPGTDTQYF. CDR3 nucleotide sequence: TGCAGTGCTAGCCCGGGCACAGATACGCAGTATTTT.